The TCR beta chain described here comes from a study of cytotoxic CD8 clonotypes in ibrutinib-treated CLL. Study-wide results and limits: Increased clonality at ibrutinib response gave way to a return toward baseline at progression. Clonotypes that were public were uncommon, and they contracted or stayed stable on treatment.

Genomic DNA in an amount of approximately 2 micrograms was extracted from cryopreserved PBMCs and used for the preparation of TCR beta libraries. A remark on this clone: The antigen is unknown.

The assay was immunoSEQ multiplex PCR, and TCRdb's table has in-frame clones only and misses some. The sample contains 130,000 or so clones, 79% of which appear only once. This CDR3 region has 16 residues. Germline loops: CDR1 MGHDK, CDR2 SYGVNS. V shed 0 bases and J shed 6 bases, with 17 bases lying between them. The receptor's source is a human donor with chronic lymphocytic leukemia. The sample was PBMCs, taken after 12 months of ibrutinib treatment. This chain connects TRBV25-1 to TRBJ1-1; TRBD1 is a possible D gene (6 bases). The CDR3 DNA reads as TGTGCCAGCAGTGAATATCGGGGGCGGGGTTCCGCTGAAGCTTTCTTT. This codes for CASSEYRGRGSAEAFF. Using reference TRBV25-1 and TRBJ1-1 for the parts outside the CDR3, the full variable domain is EADIYQTPRYLVIGTGKKITLECSQTMGHDKMYWYQQDPGMELHLIHYSYGVNSTEKGDLSSESTVSRIRTEHFPLTLESARPSHTSQYLCASSEYRGRGSAEAFFGQGTRLTVV.